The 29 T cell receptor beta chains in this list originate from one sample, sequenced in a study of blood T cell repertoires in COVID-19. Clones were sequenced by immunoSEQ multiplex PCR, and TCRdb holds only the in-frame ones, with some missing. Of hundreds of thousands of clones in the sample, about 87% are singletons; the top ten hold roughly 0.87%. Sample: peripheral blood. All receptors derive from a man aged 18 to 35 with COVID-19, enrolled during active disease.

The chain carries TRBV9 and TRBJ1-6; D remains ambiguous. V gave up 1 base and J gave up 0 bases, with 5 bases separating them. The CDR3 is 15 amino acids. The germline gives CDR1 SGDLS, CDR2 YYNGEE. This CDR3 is CASSVSSSYNSPLHF. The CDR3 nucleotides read TGTGCCAGCAGCGTATCGAGCTCCTATAATTCACCCCTCCACTTT.

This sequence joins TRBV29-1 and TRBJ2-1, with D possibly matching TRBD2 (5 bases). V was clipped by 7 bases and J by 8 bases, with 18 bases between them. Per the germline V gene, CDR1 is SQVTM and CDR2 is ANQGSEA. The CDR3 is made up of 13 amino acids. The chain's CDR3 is CSGVKGVRDEQFF. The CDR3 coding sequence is TGCAGCGGGGTCAAGGGTGTGAGGGATGAGCAGTTCTTC.

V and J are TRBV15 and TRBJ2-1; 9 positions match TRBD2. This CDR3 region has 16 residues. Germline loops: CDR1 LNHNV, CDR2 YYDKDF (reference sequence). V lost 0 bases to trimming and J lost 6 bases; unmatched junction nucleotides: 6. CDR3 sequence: CATSRDRLAGFNEQFF. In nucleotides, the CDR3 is TGTGCCACCAGCAGAGATAGGCTAGCGGGATTCAATGAGCAGTTCTTC.

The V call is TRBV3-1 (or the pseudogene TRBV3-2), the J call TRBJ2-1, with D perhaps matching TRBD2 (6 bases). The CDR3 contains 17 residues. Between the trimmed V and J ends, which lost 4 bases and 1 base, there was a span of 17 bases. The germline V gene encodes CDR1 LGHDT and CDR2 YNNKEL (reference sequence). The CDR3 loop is CASSLSVAEHSYNEQFF. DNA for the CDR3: TGTGCCAGCAGCCTAAGTGTAGCGGAACATTCCTACAATGAGCAGTTCTTC.

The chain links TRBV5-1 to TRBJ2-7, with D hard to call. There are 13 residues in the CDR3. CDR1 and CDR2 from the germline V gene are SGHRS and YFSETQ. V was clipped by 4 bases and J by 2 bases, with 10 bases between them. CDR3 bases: TGCGCCAGCAGCGTCTGGGCAACCTACGAGCAGTACTTC. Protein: CASSVWATYEQYF.

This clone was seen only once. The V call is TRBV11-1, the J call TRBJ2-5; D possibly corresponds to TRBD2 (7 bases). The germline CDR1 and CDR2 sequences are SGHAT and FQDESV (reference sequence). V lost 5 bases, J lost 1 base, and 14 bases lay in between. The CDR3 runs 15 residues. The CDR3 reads CASSPRGAPQETQYF. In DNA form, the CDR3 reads TGTGCCAGCAGCCCCCGGGGGGCGCCCCAAGAGACCCAGTACTTC.

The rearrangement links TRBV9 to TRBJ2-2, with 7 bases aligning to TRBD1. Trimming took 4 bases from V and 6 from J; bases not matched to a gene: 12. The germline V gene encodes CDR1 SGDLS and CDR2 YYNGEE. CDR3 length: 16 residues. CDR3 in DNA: TGTGCCAGCAGCTGGGGACAGTCGCTTGAGTCCGGGGAGCTGTTTTTT. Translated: CASSWGQSLESGELFF.

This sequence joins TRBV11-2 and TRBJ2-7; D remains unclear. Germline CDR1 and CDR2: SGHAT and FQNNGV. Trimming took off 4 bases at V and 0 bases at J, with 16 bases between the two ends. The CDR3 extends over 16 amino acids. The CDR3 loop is CASSSSWSSSSYEQYF. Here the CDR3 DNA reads TGTGCCAGCAGCTCGTCTTGGTCCTCTAGCTCCTACGAGCAGTACTTC.

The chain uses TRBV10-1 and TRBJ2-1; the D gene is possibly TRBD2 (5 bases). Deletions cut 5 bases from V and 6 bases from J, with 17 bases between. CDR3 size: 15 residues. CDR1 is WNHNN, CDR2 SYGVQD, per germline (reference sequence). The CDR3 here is CASSYSVGRSNEQFF. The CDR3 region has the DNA TGCGCCAGCAGTTACTCTGTTGGGAGAAGCAATGAGCAGTTCTTC.

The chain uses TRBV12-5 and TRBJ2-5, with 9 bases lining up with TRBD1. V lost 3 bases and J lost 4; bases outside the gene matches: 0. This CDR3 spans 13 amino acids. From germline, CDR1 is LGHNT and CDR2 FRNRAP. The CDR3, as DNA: TGTGCTAGTGGTTTACAGGGGGCAGAGACCCAGTACTTC. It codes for CASGLQGAETQYF.

The CDR3 sequence is CASSVGGSIGGNEQFF. The DNA of the CDR3 is TGTGCCAGCAGCGTAGGGGGTTCAATTGGAGGGAATGAGCAGTTCTTC. This rearrangement joins TRBV9 to TRBJ2-1; perhaps TRBD2 as D (6 bases). The CDR3 runs to 16 residues. CDR1 is SGDLS and CDR2 is YYNGEE in the germline V gene. The V end was cut by 0 bases, the J end by 7 bases, with 17 bases between.

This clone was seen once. The CDR3 sequence is CASSTPGGQAYNEQFF. In nucleotides, the CDR3 is TGTGCCAGCAGCACCCCAGGGGGTCAAGCCTACAATGAGCAGTTCTTC. V gene TRBV21-1 combines with J gene TRBJ2-1; the D call of TRBD1 is as the table states it, not checked on the DNA. TRBV21-1 is classified as a pseudogene. The CDR3 extends over 16 amino acids.

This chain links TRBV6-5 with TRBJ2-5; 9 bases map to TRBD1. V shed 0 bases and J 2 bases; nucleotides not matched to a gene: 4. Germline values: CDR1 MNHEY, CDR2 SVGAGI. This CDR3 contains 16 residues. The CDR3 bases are TGTGCCAGCAGTTACTCGGGGACAGGGAATCAAGAGACCCAGTACTTC. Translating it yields CASSYSGTGNQETQYF.

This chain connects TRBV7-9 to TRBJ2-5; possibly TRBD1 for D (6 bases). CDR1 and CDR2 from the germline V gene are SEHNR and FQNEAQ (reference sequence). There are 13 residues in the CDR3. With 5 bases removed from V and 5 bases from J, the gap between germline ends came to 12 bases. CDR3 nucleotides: TGTGCCAGCAGCCAAAGGACAGAGGAGACCCAGTACTTC. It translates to CASSQRTEETQYF.

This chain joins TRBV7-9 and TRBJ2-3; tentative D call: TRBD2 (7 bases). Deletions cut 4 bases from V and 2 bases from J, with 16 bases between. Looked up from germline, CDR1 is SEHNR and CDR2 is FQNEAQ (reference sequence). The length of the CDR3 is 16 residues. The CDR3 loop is CASSSRVGGATDTQYF. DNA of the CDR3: TGTGCCAGCAGCTCCCGGGTTGGGGGGGCCACAGATACGCAGTATTTT.

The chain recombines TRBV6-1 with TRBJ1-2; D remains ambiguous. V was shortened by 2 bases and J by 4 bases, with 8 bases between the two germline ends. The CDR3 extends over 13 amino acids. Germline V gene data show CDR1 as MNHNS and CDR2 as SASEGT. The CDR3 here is CASSELAPYGYTF. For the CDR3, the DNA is TGTGCCAGCAGTGAATTGGCCCCCTATGGCTACACCTTC.

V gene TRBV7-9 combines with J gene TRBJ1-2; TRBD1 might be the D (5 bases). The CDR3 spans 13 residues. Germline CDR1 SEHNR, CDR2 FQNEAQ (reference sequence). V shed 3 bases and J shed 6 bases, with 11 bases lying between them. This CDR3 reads CASSFGHFDGYTF. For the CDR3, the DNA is TGTGCCAGCAGCTTTGGACACTTCGATGGCTACACCTTC.

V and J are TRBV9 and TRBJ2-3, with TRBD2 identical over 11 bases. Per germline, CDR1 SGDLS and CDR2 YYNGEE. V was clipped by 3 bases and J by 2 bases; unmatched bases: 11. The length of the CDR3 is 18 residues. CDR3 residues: CASSEAQLAGALTDTQYF. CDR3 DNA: TGTGCCAGCAGCGAGGCCCAACTAGCGGGGGCCCTCACAGATACGCAGTATTTT.

CDR3 in amino acids: CATSTNSGNTIYF. The CDR3, as DNA: TGTGCCACCAGCACTAACTCTGGAAACACCATATATTTT. This rearrangement joins TRBV15 to TRBJ1-3; no firm D call. Germline V gene lookup returns CDR1 LNHNV and CDR2 YYDKDF (reference sequence). This CDR3 has 13 residues. V dropped 4 bases and J dropped 0 bases, with 4 bases sitting between them.

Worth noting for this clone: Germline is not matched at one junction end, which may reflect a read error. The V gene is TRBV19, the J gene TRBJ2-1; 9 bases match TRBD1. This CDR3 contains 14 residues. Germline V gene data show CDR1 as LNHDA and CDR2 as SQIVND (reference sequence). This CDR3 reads CASREGQGYDEQFF. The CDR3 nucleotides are TGTGCCAGTAGGGAGGGACAGGGCTACGATGAGCAGTTCTTC. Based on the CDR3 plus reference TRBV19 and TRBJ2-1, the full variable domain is DGGITQSPKYLFRKEGQNVTLSCEQNLNHDAMYWYRQDPGQGLRLIYYSQIVNDFQKGDIAEGYSVSREKKESFPLTVTSAQKNPTAFYLCASREGQGYDEQFFGPGTRLTVL.

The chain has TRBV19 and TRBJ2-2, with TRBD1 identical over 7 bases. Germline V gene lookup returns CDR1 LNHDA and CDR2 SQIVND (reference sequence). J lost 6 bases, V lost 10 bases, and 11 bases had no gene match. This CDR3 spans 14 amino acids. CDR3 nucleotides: TGTGCCATTCAGACAGGGAAGATACCCGGGGAGCTGTTTTTT. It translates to CAIQTGKIPGELFF.

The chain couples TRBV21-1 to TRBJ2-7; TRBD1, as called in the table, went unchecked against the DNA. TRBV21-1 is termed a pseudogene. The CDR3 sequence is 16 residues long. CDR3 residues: CASSKPRDSDSYEQYF. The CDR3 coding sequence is TGTGCCAGCAGCAAACCCCGGGACAGTGATTCCTACGAGCAGTACTTC.

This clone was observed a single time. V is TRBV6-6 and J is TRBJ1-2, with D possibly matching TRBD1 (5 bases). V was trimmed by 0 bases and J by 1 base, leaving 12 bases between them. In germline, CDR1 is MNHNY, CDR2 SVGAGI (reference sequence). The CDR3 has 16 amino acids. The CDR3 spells CASSYSTLTVNYGYTF. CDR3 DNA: TGTGCCAGCAGTTACTCGACCCTGACAGTTAACTATGGCTACACCTTC.

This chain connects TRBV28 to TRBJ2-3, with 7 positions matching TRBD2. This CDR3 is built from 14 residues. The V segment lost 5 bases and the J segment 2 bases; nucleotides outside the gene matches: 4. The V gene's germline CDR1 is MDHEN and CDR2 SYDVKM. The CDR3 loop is CASSPGTNTDTQYF. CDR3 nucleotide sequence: TGTGCCAGCAGTCCCGGGACTAACACAGATACGCAGTATTTT.

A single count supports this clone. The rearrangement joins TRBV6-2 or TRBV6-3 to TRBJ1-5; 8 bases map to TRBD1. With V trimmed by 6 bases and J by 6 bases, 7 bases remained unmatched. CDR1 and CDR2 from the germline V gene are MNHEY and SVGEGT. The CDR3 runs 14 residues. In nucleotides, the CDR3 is TGTGCCAGCAGCCGGACAGGGAGTGGTCAGCCCCAGCATTTT. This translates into CASSRTGSGQPQHF.

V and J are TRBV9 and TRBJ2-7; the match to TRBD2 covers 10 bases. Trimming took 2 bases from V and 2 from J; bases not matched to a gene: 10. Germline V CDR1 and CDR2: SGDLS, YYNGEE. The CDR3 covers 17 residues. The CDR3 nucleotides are TGTGCCAGCAGCGTGGGGCTAGCGGGAGATAGTACCTACGAGCAGTACTTC. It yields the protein CASSVGLAGDSTYEQYF.

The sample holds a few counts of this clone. CDR3 bases: TGCGCCAGCAGTCTTAAAGCCGTGCAGAACACTGAAGCTTTCTTT. This translates into CASSLKAVQNTEAFF. V and J are TRBV4-1 and TRBJ1-1; no definite D call. The CDR3 spans 15 residues. V dropped 6 bases and J dropped 1 base, with 15 bases sitting between them. Germline CDR1 is MGHRA and CDR2 is YSYEKL.

The CDR3 sequence: CASSPGSSPLHF. The CDR3 DNA reads as TGTGCCAGCAGCCCCGGGAGTTCACCCCTCCACTTT. The chain links TRBV7-9 to TRBJ1-6; D is undetermined. The CDR3 loop spans 12 amino acids. Trimming removed 5 bases from V and 9 bases from J, with 8 bases in between. Germline CDR1 and CDR2: SEHNR and FQNEAQ (reference sequence).

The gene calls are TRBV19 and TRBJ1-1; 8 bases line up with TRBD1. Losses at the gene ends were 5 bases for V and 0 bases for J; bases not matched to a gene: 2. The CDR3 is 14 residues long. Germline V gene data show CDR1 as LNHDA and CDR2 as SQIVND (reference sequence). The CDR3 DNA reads TGTGCCAGTAGTTCGGACAGGGTGAACACTGAAGCTTTCTTT. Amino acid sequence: CASSSDRVNTEAFF.